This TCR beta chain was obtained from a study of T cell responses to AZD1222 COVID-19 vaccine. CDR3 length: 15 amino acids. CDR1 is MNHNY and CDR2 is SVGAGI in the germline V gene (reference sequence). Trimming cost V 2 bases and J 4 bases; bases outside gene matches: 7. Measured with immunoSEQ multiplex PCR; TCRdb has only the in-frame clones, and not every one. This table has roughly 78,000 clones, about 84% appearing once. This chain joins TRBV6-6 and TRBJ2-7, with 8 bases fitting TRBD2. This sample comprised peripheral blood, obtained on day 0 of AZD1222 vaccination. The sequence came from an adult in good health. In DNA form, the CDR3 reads TGTGCCAGCAGTTACGAGGGGACTAGGCAGTACGAGCAGTACTTC. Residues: CASSYEGTRQYEQYF.